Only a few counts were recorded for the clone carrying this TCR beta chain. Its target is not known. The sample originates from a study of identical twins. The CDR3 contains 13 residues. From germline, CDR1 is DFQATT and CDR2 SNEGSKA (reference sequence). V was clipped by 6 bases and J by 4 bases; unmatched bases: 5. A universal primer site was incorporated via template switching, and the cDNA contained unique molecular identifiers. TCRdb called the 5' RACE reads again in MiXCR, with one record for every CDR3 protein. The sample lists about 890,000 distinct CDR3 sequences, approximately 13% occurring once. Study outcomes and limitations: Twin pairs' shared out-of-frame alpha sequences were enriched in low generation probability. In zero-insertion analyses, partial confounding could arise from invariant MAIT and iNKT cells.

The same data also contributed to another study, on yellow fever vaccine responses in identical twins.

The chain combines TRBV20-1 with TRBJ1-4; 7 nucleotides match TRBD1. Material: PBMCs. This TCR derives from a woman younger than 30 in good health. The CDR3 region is CSATGTVNEKLFF. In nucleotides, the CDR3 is TGCAGTGCCACCGGGACAGTTAATGAAAAACTGTTTTTT.